This T cell receptor beta chain was sequenced in a study of CD8 T cells in Susac syndrome. Study outcomes and limitations: Individuals included in the TCR sequencing and HLA analysis were acknowledged by the study to be relatively few in number.

Reverse transcription of roughly 0.5 to 1 ug RNA used random hexamers. The authors amplified TCR beta CDR3 across 54 Vbeta and 13 Jbeta using immunoSEQ multiplex PCR. One entry per CDR3 protein results from TCRdb running MiXCR on the immunoSEQ multiplex PCR reads. This sample has over 150,000 distinct CDR3 sequences; over 90% occur once, and the top ten carry roughly 0.094%. Germline V lookup: CDR1 DFQATT, CDR2 SNEGSKA (reference sequence). This CDR3 has 11 residues. With 3 bases removed from V and 8 bases from J, the gap between germline ends came to 8 bases. TCR beta sequences were obtained from blood CD8+ and CD4+ T cells. TEMRA cells were enriched by FACS, and CD4+ and CD8+ T cells were negatively isolated. This clonotype appeared once. Its cognate antigen is unknown.

This sequence originates from a human donor with multiple sclerosis. The specimen was CD4+ T cells from PBMCs. This sequence joins TRBV20-1 and TRBJ2-4, with D unclear. The CDR3 here is CSARSSDIQYF. In nucleotides, the CDR3 is TGCAGTGCTAGGTCGTCAGACATTCAGTACTTC.